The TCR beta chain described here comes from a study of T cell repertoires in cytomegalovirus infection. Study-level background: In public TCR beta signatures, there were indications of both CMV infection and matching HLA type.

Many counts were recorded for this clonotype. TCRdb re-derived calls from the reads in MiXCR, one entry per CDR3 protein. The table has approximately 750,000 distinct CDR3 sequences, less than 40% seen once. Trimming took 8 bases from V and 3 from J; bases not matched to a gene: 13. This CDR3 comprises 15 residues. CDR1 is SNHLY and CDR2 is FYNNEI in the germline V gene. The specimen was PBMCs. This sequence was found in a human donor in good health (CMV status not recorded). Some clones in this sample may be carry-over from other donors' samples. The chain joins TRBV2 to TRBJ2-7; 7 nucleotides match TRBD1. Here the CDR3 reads CASQSVWDRNYEQYF. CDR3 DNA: TGTGCCAGCCAGTCAGTCTGGGACAGAAACTACGAGCAGTACTTC.